This T cell receptor beta chain was captured in a study of CD8+ T cells in alopecia areata. This clone was recorded once. Following RNA extraction, reverse transcription yielded cDNA that acted as the sequencing template. Using immunoSEQ multiplex PCR, the repertoire was profiled, and TCRdb retains in-frame clones only, with some absent. The repertoire holds approximately 82,000 clones, with about 51% as singletons. What was sequenced was NKG2D-high CD8+ T cells sorted from blood. The sequence came from a human donor with alopecia areata.

In DNA, the CDR3 is TGTGCCAGCAGCCAAGTCACGGCAATGCAAGAGACCCAGTACTTC. The encoded protein is CASSQVTAMQETQYF. This chain uses TRBV9 with TRBJ2-5; D uncertain. CDR1 is SGDLS and CDR2 is YYNGEE in the germline V gene. The CDR3 consists of 15 residues. Trimming pared 4 bases from V and 2 bases from J, leaving 15 bases between.